This T cell receptor (beta chain) is drawn from a study of shared T cell receptors in the human thymus. V lost 4 bases to trimming and J lost 3 bases, with 20 bases between them. The CDR3 contains 17 residues. Germline CDR1 and CDR2: SGHRS and YFSETQ. TCRdb keeps only in-frame clones here, not all; method: immunoSEQ multiplex PCR. The sample has around 340,000 clones, roughly 94% seen once. This clonotype originated in a human donor. V is TRBV5-1 and J is TRBJ2-1; tentatively, D is TRBD2 (6 bases). The specimen sequenced was thymocytes. In nucleotides, the CDR3 is TGCGCCAGCAGCATCCCTGGCGGGAAGGTGGTCTACAATGAGCAGTTCTTC. The encoded protein is CASSIPGGKVVYNEQFF.